The clone carrying this T cell receptor (beta chain) was recorded many times. What it binds is not known. Sorting of CD4+ naive, central memory, regulatory and stem cell-like memory cells was performed via CD45RO/CCR7/CD25/CD127/CD95/CD27. Purity exceeded 95% in all sorted populations. As every portion of the isolated RNA was reverse transcribed, the sequencing read expressed TCRB transcripts. TCRdb keeps only in-frame clones here, not all; method: immunoSEQ multiplex PCR. This table has fewer than 350,000 clones, 8% appearing once. The sample belongs to a study of beta chain features in type 1 diabetes. General study points: VDJ junctions from type 1 diabetes patients carried fewer insertions and larger deletions.

The sequence was obtained from a woman under 30 in good health. The specimen sequenced was central memory CD4+ T cells from blood.

CDR3 coding DNA: TGTGCCAGCAGCCCAGACGGGATCCGAGCTTTCTTT. It is translated as CASSPDGIRAFF. The chain has TRBV7-2 and TRBJ1-1; D unresolved. Per the germline V gene, CDR1 is SGHTA and CDR2 is FQGNSA. The CDR3 has 12 amino acids. V was clipped by 5 bases and J by 10 bases, with 14 bases between them. The full variable domain, in which reference TRBV7-2 and TRBJ1-1 provide the parts outside the CDR3, is GAGVSQSPSNKVTEKGKDVELRCDPISGHTALYWYRQSLGQGLEFLIYFQGNSAPDKSGLPSDRFSAERTGGSVSTLTIQRTQQEDSAVYLCASSPDGIRAFFGQGTRLTVV.